These T cell receptor beta chains were read from a single sample in a study of control samples from healthy donors and cancer patients. Using immunoSEQ multiplex PCR, the repertoire was profiled, and TCRdb retains in-frame clones only, with some absent. The sample gives 150,000 to 180,000 clones, about 94% of which show up once; around 6.1% is in the top ten. Sequencing was done on a sample of blood. The receptors were sampled from a middle-aged man in good health. CDR3s include the opening cysteine and the closing phenylalanine or tryptophan.

V gene	CDR3 length	J gene	CDR3 protein
TRBV6-1	13	TRBJ1-1	CASSEIRTTEAFF
TRBV7-9	14	TRBJ2-7	CASSLGEILYEQYF
TRBV29-1	15	TRBJ1-2	CSVSLVGSAIYGYTF
TRBV9	15	TRBJ2-1	CASSVDTATYNEQFF
TRBV19	13	TRBJ2-4	CASSEFNKNIQYF
TRBV6-5	14	TRBJ1-2	CASSKGQVNYGYTF
TRBV6-4	15	TRBJ1-2	CASSALGGTGVGYTF
TRBV19	15	TRBJ2-1	CASSIKGNTYNEQFF
TRBV2	15	TRBJ1-4	CASSRRDGQNEKLFF
TRBV6-6	13	TRBJ1-2	CASSSYEGYGYTF
TRBV3-1/TRBV3-2	14	TRBJ2-7	CASSQPGPRYEQYF
TRBV5-1	15	TRBJ1-2	CASSLSQGAPDGYTF
TRBV7-9	13	TRBJ2-7	CASSPPSSYEQYF
TRBV5-1	14	TRBJ1-2	CASSPGLLAYGYTF
TRBV5-6	12	TRBJ1-4	CASSFESEKLFF
TRBV11-2	14	TRBJ1-2	CASSRAPTRGGYTF
TRBV19	14	TRBJ1-2	CASSIARFNYGYTF
TRBV5-4	12	TRBJ1-2	CASSSPGQEFRF
TRBV7-2	13	TRBJ1-1	CASGDPVNTEAFF
TRBV6-2/TRBV6-3	14	TRBJ1-1	CASTPPGWGTEAFF
TRBV6-1	13	TRBJ1-2	CASSEPGSYGYTF
TRBV3-1/TRBV3-2	14	TRBJ1-3	CASSQGPGGNTIYF
TRBV27	14	TRBJ2-1	CASSLGGALNEQFF
TRBV19	13	TRBJ1-2	CASTDRGRGGYTF
TRBV6-2/TRBV6-3	14	TRBJ1-2	CASSQTATNYGYTF
TRBV20-1	13	TRBJ1-2	CSASEGIYYGYTF
TRBV7-9	12	TRBJ1-6	CASSFSLSPLHF
TRBV14	16	TRBJ2-3	CASSPPVTSWPDTQYF
TRBV25-1	15	TRBJ1-4	CASSPGRFWGSELFF
TRBV7-6	17	TRBJ2-1	CASSLSTSGDFYNEQFF
TRBV7-2	19	TRBJ2-4	CASSLESLAGALAKNIQYF
TRBV4-1	14	TRBJ2-7	CASSQVEGTYEQYF
TRBV29-1	13	TRBJ1-4	CSVVVQGGEKLFF
TRBV5-1	15	TRBJ1-6	CASSPPGTANSPLHF
TRBV3-1/TRBV3-2	13	TRBJ2-5	CASSQGRKETQYF
TRBV7-6	15	TRBJ1-5	CASSLGGWGEQPQHF
TRBV6-5	14	TRBJ1-4	CASTLTGGNEKLFF
TRBV19	15	TRBJ2-3	CASSPHRGPTDTQYF
TRBV29-1	14	TRBJ1-5	CSVRLAGENQPQHF
TRBV28	13	TRBJ1-5	CASSLYGGQPQHF
TRBV10-2	13	TRBJ1-2	CASSETGGEVYTF
TRBV29-1	12	TRBJ1-2	CSCIHHLVGYTF
TRBV7-7	14	TRBJ2-3	CASSLSGGPDTQYF
TRBV5-1	15	TRBJ2-3	CASSWLGGRRDTQYF
TRBV4-3	14	TRBJ2-7	CASSLNRGPYEQYF
TRBV5-1	16	TRBJ2-5	CASSFTSRQAGETQYF
TRBV24-1	15	TRBJ2-6	CATSETNSGANVLTF
TRBV2	17	TRBJ1-5	CASSPTGGVDPNQPQHF
TRBV7-2	15	TRBJ2-3	CASIKNPTSTDTQYF
TRBV28	12	TRBJ1-5	CASSFGSQPQHF
TRBV10-2	12	TRBJ2-4	CATRPEGNIQYF
TRBV5-6	14	TRBJ2-7	CASSFGQIGAEQYF
TRBV2	10	TRBJ1-1	CASSEIEAFF
TRBV27	17	TRBJ1-1	CASSLGRVARANTEAFF
TRBV28	11	TRBJ1-2	CASKGGYGYTF